These 7 T cell receptor beta chains came from one sample sequenced in a study of somatic mutations in cytotoxic T cells in rheumatoid arthritis. Sequencing was performed with immunoSEQ multiplex PCR; in TCRdb, only in-frame clones are kept and a portion is missing. Of more than 35,000 clones in the sample, roughly four fifths are singletons; the top ten hold roughly 3.2%. Specimen: CD8+ T cells sorted from blood. The receptors were sampled from a man in his forties or fifties in good health.

The chain carries TRBV4-1 and TRBJ2-7; no definite D call. V shed 1 base and J shed 1 base, with 8 bases lying between them. The CDR3 is 14 amino acids. The germline V gene has CDR1 MGHRA and CDR2 YSYEKL. The CDR3 spells CASSQVVGSYEQYF. The DNA for the CDR3 is TGCGCCAGCAGCCAAGTGGTGGGATCCTACGAGCAGTACTTC.

The V call is TRBV27, the J call TRBJ1-2; TRBD1 agrees at 8 bases. Trimming removed 5 bases from V and 4 bases from J; junction bases left unmatched: 9. Per germline, CDR1 MNHEY and CDR2 SMNVEV (reference sequence). The CDR3 covers 15 residues. CDR3 loop: CASSVQGARGYGYTF. CDR3 bases: TGTGCCAGCAGTGTCCAGGGGGCCCGTGGCTATGGCTACACCTTC.

The J gene is TRBJ2-2, the V gene TRBV11-2; no firm D call. The V end lost 3 bases, the J end lost 7 bases, and 6 bases lay between the germline ends. The CDR3 totals 12 residues. Germline CDR1 SGHAT, CDR2 FQNNGV. In DNA form, the CDR3 reads TGTGCCAGCAGCTTTGGAGACGGGGAGCTGTTTTTT. Protein: CASSFGDGELFF. The full variable domain, rest sourced from reference TRBV11-2 and TRBJ2-2, is EAGVAQSPRYKIIEKRQSVAFWCNPISGHATLYWYQQILGQGPKLLIQFQNNGVVDDSQLPKDRFSAERLKGVDSTLKIQPAKLEDSAVYLCASSFGDGELFFGEGSRLTVL.

This sequence joins TRBV27 and TRBJ1-5, with 8 nucleotides matching TRBD1. Germline V gives CDR1 MNHEY, CDR2 SMNVEV (reference sequence). The CDR3 spans 12 residues. The V gene end was trimmed by 5 bases and the J gene end by 11 bases; junction bases not matched to a gene: 5. The CDR3 loop is CASSPTGEAQHF. DNA for the CDR3: TGTGCCAGCAGTCCGACAGGGGAGGCCCAGCATTTT.

In this sample, this clone turned up once. V and J are TRBV30 and TRBJ2-6; TRBD1 might be the D (6 bases). This CDR3 is built from 16 residues. Trimming took off 4 bases at V and 2 bases at J, with 15 bases between the two ends. Germline V lookup: CDR1 GTSNPN, CDR2 SVGIG (reference sequence). The CDR3 loop is CAWNLRSGAGANVLTF. In DNA form, the CDR3 reads TGTGCCTGGAACCTGAGGTCAGGGGCTGGGGCCAACGTCCTGACTTTC.

V is TRBV6-5 and J is TRBJ2-4; D perhaps matches TRBD1 (6 bases). CDR1 MNHEY and CDR2 SVGAGI come from the germline V gene. The V gene lost 5 bases and the J gene lost 1 base, with 9 bases spanning the gap. The CDR3 has 14 residues. The CDR3 region has the DNA TGTGCCAGCAGTCCAGGACAGGCCAAAAACATTCAGTACTTC. Amino acids: CASSPGQAKNIQYF.

The J gene is TRBJ1-2, the V gene TRBV4-1, with D perhaps matching TRBD1 (5 bases). This CDR3 has 15 amino acids. V lost 4 bases and J 4 bases, leaving 16 bases between the germline ends. Germline V gene data show CDR1 as MGHRA and CDR2 as YSYEKL. The CDR3 nucleotides are TGCGCCAGCAGCCTAACCAGGGAGTCGGGCTATGGCTACACCTTC. This sequence encodes CASSLTRESGYGYTF.